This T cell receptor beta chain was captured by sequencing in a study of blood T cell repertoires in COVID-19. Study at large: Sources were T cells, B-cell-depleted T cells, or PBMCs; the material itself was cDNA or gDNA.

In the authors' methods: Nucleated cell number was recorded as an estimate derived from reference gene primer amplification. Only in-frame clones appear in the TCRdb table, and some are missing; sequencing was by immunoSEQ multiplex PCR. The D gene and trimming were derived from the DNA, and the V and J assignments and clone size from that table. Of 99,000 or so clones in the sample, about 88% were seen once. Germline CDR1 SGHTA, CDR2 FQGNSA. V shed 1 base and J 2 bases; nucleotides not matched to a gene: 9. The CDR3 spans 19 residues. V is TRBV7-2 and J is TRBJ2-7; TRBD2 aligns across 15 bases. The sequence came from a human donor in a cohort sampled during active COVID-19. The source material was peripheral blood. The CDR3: CASSLGSPGLAGGPYEQYF. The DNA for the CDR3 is TGTGCCAGCAGCTTAGGAAGCCCGGGACTAGCGGGGGGCCCCTACGAGCAGTACTTC.